The clone carrying this T cell receptor (beta chain) was seen only a few times. What it recognizes is unknown. This record belongs to a study of beta chain features in type 1 diabetes. About the research overall: Examined across all samples were about 110 million sorted cells.

The CDR3 totals 13 residues. Between the trimmed V and J ends, which lost 0 bases and 4 bases, there was a span of 6 bases. CDR1 and CDR2 (germline): SEHNR, FQNEAQ (reference sequence). Sequenced material consisted of expressed TCRB transcripts (all of the isolated RNA was reverse transcribed). Libraries were prepared by immunoSEQ multiplex PCR; TCRdb keeps only in-frame clonotypes and omits some of them. The table has around 260,000 clones, 20% seen once; the top ten hold around 0.03%. Study findings and constraints: The naive, central memory and Treg TCRB repertoires showed an apparent similarity that was greater among patients than among healthy donors. Shorter TCRB CDR3s, moderately but significantly so, marked every one of the four CD4+ subsets in Type 1 diabetes patients.

This sequence was found in a woman aged 40-49 years with type 1 diabetes. The chain combines TRBV7-9 with TRBJ1-1; weak D call: TRBD1 (6 bases). Input material: naive CD4+ T cells from blood. The CDR3 nucleotides read TGTGCCAGCAGCTTAGCACAGGGCACTGAAGCTTTCTTT. Translating gives CASSLAQGTEAFF. The full variable domain, rest sourced from reference TRBV7-9 and TRBJ1-1, is DTGVSQNPRHKITKRGQNVTFRCDPISEHNRLYWYRQTLGQGPEFLTYFQNEAQLEKSRLLSDRFSAERPKGSFSTLEIQRTEQGDSAMYLCASSLAQGTEAFFGQGTRLTVV.